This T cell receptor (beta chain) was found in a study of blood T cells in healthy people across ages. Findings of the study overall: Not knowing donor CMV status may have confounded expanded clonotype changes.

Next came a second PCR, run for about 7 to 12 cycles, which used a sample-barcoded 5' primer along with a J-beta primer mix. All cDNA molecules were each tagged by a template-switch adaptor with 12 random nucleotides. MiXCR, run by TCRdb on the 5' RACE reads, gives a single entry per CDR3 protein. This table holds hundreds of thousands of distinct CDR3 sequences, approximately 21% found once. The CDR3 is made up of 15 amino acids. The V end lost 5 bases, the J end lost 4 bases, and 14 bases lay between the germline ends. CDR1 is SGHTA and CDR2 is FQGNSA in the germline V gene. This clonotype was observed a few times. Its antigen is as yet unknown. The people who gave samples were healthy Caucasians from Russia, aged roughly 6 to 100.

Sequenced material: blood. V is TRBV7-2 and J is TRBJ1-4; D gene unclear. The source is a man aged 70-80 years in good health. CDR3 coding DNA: TGTGCCAGCAGCGCCACCGGGCCCATTAATGAAAAACTGTTTTTT. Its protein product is CASSATGPINEKLFF. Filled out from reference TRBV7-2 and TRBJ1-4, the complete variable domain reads GAGVSQSPSNKVTEKGKDVELRCDPISGHTALYWYRQSLGQGLEFLIYFQGNSAPDKSGLPSDRFSAERTGGSVSTLTIQRTQQEDSAVYLCASSATGPINEKLFFGSGTQLSVL.